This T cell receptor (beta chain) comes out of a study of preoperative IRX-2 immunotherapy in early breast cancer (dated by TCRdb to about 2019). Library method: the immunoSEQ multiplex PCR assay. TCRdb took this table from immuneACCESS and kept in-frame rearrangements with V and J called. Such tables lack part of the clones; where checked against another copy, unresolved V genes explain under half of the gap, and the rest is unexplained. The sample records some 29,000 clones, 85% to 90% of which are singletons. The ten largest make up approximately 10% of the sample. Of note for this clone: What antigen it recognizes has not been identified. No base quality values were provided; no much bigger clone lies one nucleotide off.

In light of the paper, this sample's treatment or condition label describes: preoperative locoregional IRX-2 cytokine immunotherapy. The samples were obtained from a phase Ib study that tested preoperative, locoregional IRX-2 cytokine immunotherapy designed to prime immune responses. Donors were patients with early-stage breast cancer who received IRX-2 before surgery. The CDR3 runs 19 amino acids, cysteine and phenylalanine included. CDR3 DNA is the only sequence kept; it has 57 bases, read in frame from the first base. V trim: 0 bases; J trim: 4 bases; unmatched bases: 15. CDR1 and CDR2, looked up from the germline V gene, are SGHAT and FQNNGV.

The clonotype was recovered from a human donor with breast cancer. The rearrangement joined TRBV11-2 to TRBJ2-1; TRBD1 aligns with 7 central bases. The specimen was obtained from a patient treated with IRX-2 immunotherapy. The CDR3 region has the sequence CASSLDQAGGGFEYNEQFF. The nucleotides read TGTGCCAGCAGCTTAGATCAAGCAGGGGGTGGTTTCGAATACAATGAGCAGTTCTTC. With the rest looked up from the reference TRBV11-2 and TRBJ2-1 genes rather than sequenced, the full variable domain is EAGVAQSPRYKIIEKRQSVAFWCNPISGHATLYWYQQILGQGPKLLIQFQNNGVVDDSQLPKDRFSAERLKGVDSTLKIQPAKLEDSAVYLCASSLDQAGGGFEYNEQFFGPGTRLTVL.